Listed below are T cell receptor beta chains from one sample, sequenced in a study of regulatory T cells in long-lasting Graves disease. TCRdb passed the multiplex PCR reads through MiXCR, listing each CDR3 protein once. Among hundreds of thousands of distinct CDR3 sequences listed, about 16% were seen once. The sample also formed part of further work on T cells in Graves' hyperthyroidism and ophthalmopathy.

The sequences come from peripheral blood mononuclear cells (PBMCs), collected at new diagnosis, from a patient treated with antithyroid drugs. The receptors shown here come from a young man with Graves disease. Both conserved end residues are part of each CDR3. The D gene is left open where the match is weak. Size is omitted from some rows. Given values are once, few, many or a class for expanded clones.

clone_size d_call j_call v_call cdr3_nt cdr3_aa
few TRBD1 TRBJ1-1 TRBV30 TGTGCCTGGAGCCAAACAGGGGGCGGAAGAATAGCTTTCTTT CAWSQTGGGRIAFF
many NA TRBJ1-5 TRBV6-5 TGTGCCAGCCGTTCCCGGGACTGGAATCAGCCCCAGCATTTT CASRSRDWNQPQHF
few TRBD1 TRBJ2-1 TRBV6-2/TRBV6-3 TGTGCCACCTACACTAATTCGGGACAGGGAGGCAATGAGCAGTTCTTC CATYTNSGQGGNEQFF
many NA TRBJ1-2 TRBV2 TGTGCCAGCAGTGATGTTCGGGACGGATACTATGGCTACACCTTC CASSDVRDGYYGYTF
many NA TRBJ2-7 TRBV7-8 TGTGCCAGCAGCCCACAGGACTACGAGCAGTACTTC CASSPQDYEQYF
NA TRBD1 TRBJ2-1 TRBV9 TGTGCCAGCAGCGTAGAGGTATCCGGGACAGGGATCAATGAGCAGTTCTTC CASSVEVSGTGINEQFF
NA NA TRBJ1-1 TRBV9 TGTGCCAGCAGCGCCCGACAGACGAACACTGGAGCTTTCTTT CASSARQTNTGAFF
NA TRBD1 TRBJ2-2 TRBV2 TGTGCCAGCAGTGAGGACAGGGCAACCGGGGAGCTGTTTTTT CASSEDRATGELFF
NA NA TRBJ1-5 TRBV6-2/TRBV6-3 TGTGCCAGCAGTGAAGTTGGACAGAGCAATCAGCCCCAGCATTTT CASSEVGQSNQPQHF
NA NA TRBJ2-5 TRBV30 TGTGCCTGGACTCCCCTTGGGGGCCCACAAGAGACCCAGTACTTC CAWTPLGGPQETQYF
few NA TRBJ1-5 TRBV30 TGTGCCTGGTCTCCGGGACGTGCTAATCAGCCCCAGCATTTT CAWSPGRANQPQHF
once NA TRBJ1-1 TRBV6-1 TGTGCCAGCAGACTTGATGCGTTGAACACTGAAGCTTTCTTT CASRLDALNTEAFF
NA NA TRBJ2-1 TRBV6-1 TGTGCCAGCTATCCCGTTGGGCTGCCCGCCTACAATGAGCAGTTCTTC CASYPVGLPAYNEQFF
NA NA TRBJ1-6 TRBV13 TGTGCCAGCAGCTCCCTTGGAGGGGCTTCTTCACCCCTCCACTTT CASSSLGGASSPLHF
many NA TRBJ2-7 TRBV3-1 TGTGCCAGCAGCCCCACCGGGATCAACCCCCTCGAGCAGTACTTC CASSPTGINPLEQYF
NA NA TRBJ1-1 TRBV19 TGTGCCAGTAGTTTGTTTGATAACACTGAAGCTTTCTTT CASSLFDNTEAFF